These 12 T cell receptor beta chains originate from one sample sequenced in a study of T cell changes during pregnancy in multiple sclerosis. Measured with immunoSEQ multiplex PCR; TCRdb has only the in-frame clones, and not every one. The repertoire includes tens of thousands of clones, under 95% of them detected once, and approximately 1.5% sits in the top ten. The sequencing used peripheral blood, collected after pregnancy. These receptors were taken from a female donor with multiple sclerosis, enrolled in a pregnancy study.

The V and J genes are TRBV19 and TRBJ2-5, with D possibly matching TRBD1 (5 bases). CDR3 length: 13 amino acids. V lost 3 bases, J lost 2 bases, and 7 bases lay in between. CDR1 LNHDA and CDR2 SQIVND come from the germline V gene (reference sequence). CDR3 amino acids: CASSITGQETQYF. Here the CDR3 DNA reads TGTGCCAGTAGTATCACAGGACAAGAGACCCAGTACTTC.

The rearrangement joins TRBV2 to TRBJ1-5; possibly TRBD1 for D (6 bases). Germline CDR1 SNHLY, CDR2 FYNNEI. The V end was cut by 2 bases, the J end by 7 bases, with 9 bases between. The CDR3 has 13 amino acids. CDR3 protein: CASSEYREQPQHF. In nucleotides, the CDR3 is TGTGCCAGCAGTGAATACAGGGAGCAGCCCCAGCATTTT.

This clone was seen once. V gene TRBV7-2 combines with J gene TRBJ2-5; D unresolved. Trimming took 5 bases from V and 3 from J, leaving 10 bases between them. CDR1 and CDR2 from the germline V gene are SGHTA and FQGNSA. The CDR3 consists of 13 residues. The CDR3 protein is CASSAGYEETQYF. CDR3 nucleotides: TGTGCCAGCAGCGCAGGATACGAAGAGACCCAGTACTTC. The full variable domain, its missing parts supplied by reference TRBV7-2 and TRBJ2-5, is GAGVSQSPSNKVTEKGKDVELRCDPISGHTALYWYRQSLGQGLEFLIYFQGNSAPDKSGLPSDRFSAERTGGSVSTLTIQRTQQEDSAVYLCASSAGYEETQYFGPGTRLLVL.

The V call is TRBV7-2, the J call TRBJ2-1; weak D call: TRBD1 (7 bases). CDR1 SGHTA and CDR2 FQGNSA come from the germline V gene. V shed 3 bases and J shed 7 bases, with 22 bases lying between them. The CDR3 has 17 residues. This CDR3 reads CASSLGPSLRGENEQFF. The DNA of the CDR3 is TGTGCCAGCAGCTTGGGCCCCTCTCTCAGGGGGGAAAATGAGCAGTTCTTC. Full variable domain (rest looked up from reference TRBV7-2 and TRBJ2-1): GAGVSQSPSNKVTEKGKDVELRCDPISGHTALYWYRQSLGQGLEFLIYFQGNSAPDKSGLPSDRFSAERTGGSVSTLTIQRTQQEDSAVYLCASSLGPSLRGENEQFFGPGTRLTVL.

The chain carries TRBV12-5 and TRBJ2-1; TRBD1 aligns across 8 bases. The CDR3 contains 15 residues. Losses at the gene ends were 6 bases for V and 3 bases for J; bases not matched to a gene: 7. Germline CDR1 is LGHNT and CDR2 is FRNRAP. CDR3 nucleotide sequence: TGTGCTAGTGGATCCGACAGGGGTGGCTACAATGAGCAGTTCTTC. This gives the protein CASGSDRGGYNEQFF.

J is TRBJ1-2 and V is TRBV4-1, with unresolved D. Trimming pared 1 base from V and 0 bases from J, leaving 9 bases between. There are 15 residues in the CDR3. Germline V gene sequence: CDR1 MGHRA, CDR2 YSYEKL. CDR3 protein: CASSQGQSANYGYTF. CDR3 bases: TGCGCCAGCAGCCAAGGTCAGAGCGCTAACTATGGCTACACCTTC.

The chain combines TRBV6-5 with TRBJ2-1, with a tentative D call TRBD2 (6 bases). Germline V gene lookup returns CDR1 MNHEY and CDR2 SVGAGI. The CDR3 consists of 14 residues. Trimming removed 5 bases at V and 3 bases at J, with 11 bases between. The DNA for the CDR3 is TGTGCCAGCAGTCTCCGGGACTTCTACAATGAGCAGTTCTTC. The encoded protein is CASSLRDFYNEQFF.

The V gene is TRBV10-1, the J gene TRBJ2-7; D perhaps matches TRBD1 (6 bases). With 3 bases removed from V and 0 bases from J, the gap between germline ends came to 9 bases. CDR1 is WNHNN, CDR2 SYGVQD, per germline (reference sequence). This CDR3 contains 14 residues. CDR3 amino acids: CASSETGISYEQYF. The CDR3 DNA reads TGCGCCAGCAGTGAAACAGGGATCTCCTACGAGCAGTACTTC.

This chain uses TRBV6-1 with TRBJ2-3; the match to TRBD2 covers 11 bases. V lost 4 bases and J lost 0; bases outside the gene matches: 12. This CDR3 contains 19 residues. Germline values: CDR1 MNHNS, CDR2 SASEGT. The CDR3 spells CASSGGLAARTLSTDTQYF. CDR3 nucleotide sequence: TGTGCCAGCAGTGGGGGACTAGCGGCAAGGACCCTCAGCACAGATACGCAGTATTTT.

The count of this clone is one. The chain combines TRBV30 with TRBJ1-1; D gene unclear. Looked up from germline, CDR1 is GTSNPN and CDR2 is SVGIG (reference sequence). This CDR3 spans 14 amino acids. The V and J ends lost 2 bases and 6 bases respectively, with 16 bases between them. CDR3 loop: CAWSSPPSRSEAFF. CDR3 DNA sequence: TGTGCCTGGAGTAGCCCCCCATCCCGTTCTGAAGCTTTCTTT.

This clone was seen only once. This rearrangement joins TRBV2 to TRBJ1-2; 8 nucleotides match TRBD1. Per the germline V gene, CDR1 is SNHLY and CDR2 is FYNNEI. There are 14 residues in the CDR3. With V trimmed by 3 bases and J by 7 bases, 7 bases remained unmatched. The CDR3 bases are TGTGCCAGCAGTGAGCAGGGGGCTATTGTTGGCTACACCTTC. Residues: CASSEQGAIVGYTF.

The genes are TRBV7-2 and TRBJ1-5; 9 bases are shared with TRBD1. The V gene's germline CDR1 is SGHTA and CDR2 FQGNSA. The CDR3 contains 15 residues. The ends lost 3 bases at V and 4 bases at J; junction bases unmatched: 4. This CDR3 is CASSFLGQGNQPQHF. CDR3 nucleotides: TGTGCCAGCAGCTTTCTGGGACAGGGAAATCAGCCCCAGCATTTT. Based on the CDR3 plus reference TRBV7-2 and TRBJ1-5, the full variable domain is GAGVSQSPSNKVTEKGKDVELRCDPISGHTALYWYRQSLGQGLEFLIYFQGNSAPDKSGLPSDRFSAERTGGSVSTLTIQRTQQEDSAVYLCASSFLGQGNQPQHFGDGTRLSIL.